Given below is one T cell receptor (beta chain) in context. Its antigen is unknown. This record comes from a study of brain T cells in children with intractable seizures. Findings and caveats of the study: Viral specificity was inferred only from CDR3 similarity; HCMV serostatus was unknown.

Sequencing was performed with immunoSEQ multiplex PCR; in TCRdb, only in-frame clones are kept and a portion is missing. This sample yields about 340,000 clones, of which about 93% are seen a single time; 5.7% belongs to the top ten. Regarding time point: blood from clinic visit 5 months post-surgery; TSC patient then seizure free. Sequencing was limited to surgery cases with top T cell transcript signatures in brain tissue. At least one anti-epileptic drug was given before surgery. Germline CDR1 is LNHDA and CDR2 is SQIVND (reference sequence). The V gene end was trimmed by 2 bases and the J gene end by 4 bases; junction bases not matched to a gene: 8. The CDR3 has 16 residues.

The receptor was derived from a boy in the first two years of life with tuberous sclerosis and intractable seizures. The chain employs TRBV19 and TRBJ1-2; 9 bases line up with TRBD1. The source material was peripheral blood, sampled 4 to 6 months after surgery. Written as DNA, the CDR3 is TGTGCCAGTAGTATATTGGACAGGGGTACGAGCTATGGCTACACCTTC. It yields the protein CASSILDRGTSYGYTF.